This T cell receptor (beta chain) was recovered during a study of T cell repertoires in cytomegalovirus infection (dated by TCRdb to the late 2010s). Looking at the study overall: The HLA type of each donor mattered for the analysis, because public TCR beta signatures pointed to carriage of CMV infection along with the matching HLA type.

This clonotype has more than one count but fewer than ten. Its antigen specificity is not known. No per-base quality is available; no much larger clone lies one base away. General conclusions and limits of the study: The ex vivo response was dominated by HLA-C-restricted CMV-specific TCR beta clonotypes, and the single most frequent clonotype in two of eight donors was supplied by these HLA-C-restricted clonotypes. Cumulative frequency of public TCR beta family members discriminated carriers of CMV infection plus the relevant HLA type in this cohort and an independent 352-donor cohort.

The reads were generated on an Illumina HiSeq 1500. In-frame beta chains were kept once TCRdb had trimmed the public reads at Q25 with fastp and called clones with MiXCR. For every CDR3 protein sequence, its rows merge into one entry that carries the most common genes and DNA. The sample has hundreds of thousands of distinct CDR3 sequences on record, about a third of them singletons. 2.5% to 3.5% of the sample is taken by the ten largest. From the cysteine up to the phenylalanine, the CDR3 has a length of 13 residues. The kept DNA is CDR3 alone, 39 bases in frame from the first base. At the junction V is shortened by 7 bases and J by 1 base, with 7 bases in between.

The TCR originated in a human donor in good health (CMV status not recorded). Some clones in this sample may be carry-over from other donors' samples. The sample taken for sequencing was PBMCs. The V and J segments used are TRBV12-3 or TRBV12-4 and TRBJ2-2, with the identity of the D gene unclear. Here is the DNA: TGTGCCAGCAAGGGATGGAACACCGGGGAGCTGTTTTTT. This sequence encodes CASKGWNTGELFF.